The 5 T cell receptor beta chains below all came from one sample that was sequenced in a study of identical twins. TCRdb re-derived calls from the 5' RACE reads in MiXCR, one entry per CDR3 protein. The repertoire holds 350,000 to 450,000 distinct CDR3 sequences, with approximately 17% as singletons. The sequenced sample consisted of naive T cells sorted from blood. The receptors stem from a man aged 50 to 60 in good health.

Concerning this clonotype: Germline is not matched at one junction end, which may reflect a read error. The rearrangement links TRBV30 to TRBJ2-1, with D possibly matching TRBD2 (6 bases). The CDR3 consists of 11 residues. Germline-derived CDR1 and CDR2 are GTSNPN and SVGIG (reference sequence). CDR3 protein: CAWSSSGPVIF. CDR3 coding DNA: TGTGCCTGGAGTTCCAGCGGGCCCGTGATCTTC.

In regard to this clonotype: With a much larger clone just one base away, this may be a read error. The rearrangement joins TRBV3-1 to TRBJ2-1; a possible D gene is TRBD2 (6 bases). Looked up from germline, CDR1 is LGHDT and CDR2 is YNNKEL (reference sequence). This CDR3 contains 16 residues. CDR3 region: CASSQFPSVLSNERFF. CDR3 nucleotide sequence: TGTGCCAGCAGCCAATTTCCTAGCGTACTTAGCAATGAGCGGTTCTTC.

This clonotype was seen repeatedly, ten times or more. A junction boundary mismatches the germline segment, possibly from a read error. The chain couples TRBV5-1 to TRBJ2-7; perhaps TRBD2 as D (7 bases). Germline V CDR1 and CDR2: SGHRS, YFSETQ. This CDR3 is 15 amino acids long. CDR3 loop: CASSLGGGLSYEQYF. CDR3 in DNA: TGTGCCAGCAGTTTAGGGGGGGGCCTCTCCTACGAGCAGTACTTC.

This clonotype was observed a handful of times. The chain employs TRBV10-1 and TRBJ1-1; no reliable D call. The V and J ends lost 4 bases and 1 base respectively, with 10 bases between them. The CDR3 has 14 amino acids. CDR1 WNHNN and CDR2 SYGVQD come from the germline V gene (reference sequence). The CDR3 protein is CASSVYRGNTEAFF. CDR3 bases: TGCGCCAGCAGTGTATACAGAGGGAACACTGAAGCTTTCTTT.

This clonotype occurred a few times. The rearrangement joins TRBV5-1 to TRBJ2-2; TRBD1 is a possible D gene (6 bases). The CDR3 consists of 14 residues. V was pared by 2 bases and J by 4 bases, with 9 bases between. Germline values: CDR1 SGHRS, CDR2 YFSETQ. CDR3 protein: CASSLRTATGELFF. CDR3 DNA sequence: TGCGCCAGCAGCTTAAGGACAGCCACCGGGGAGCTGTTTTTT.